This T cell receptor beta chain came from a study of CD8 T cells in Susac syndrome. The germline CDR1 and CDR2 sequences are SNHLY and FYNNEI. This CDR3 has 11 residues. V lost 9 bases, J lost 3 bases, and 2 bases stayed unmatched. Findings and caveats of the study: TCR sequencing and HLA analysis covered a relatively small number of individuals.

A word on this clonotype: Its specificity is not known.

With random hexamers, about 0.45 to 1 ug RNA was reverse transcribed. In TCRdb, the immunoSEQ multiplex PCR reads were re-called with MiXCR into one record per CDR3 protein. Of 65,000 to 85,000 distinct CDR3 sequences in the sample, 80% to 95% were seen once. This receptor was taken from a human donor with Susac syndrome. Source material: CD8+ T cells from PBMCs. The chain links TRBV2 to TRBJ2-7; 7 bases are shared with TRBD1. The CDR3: CASDRDYEQYF. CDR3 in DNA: TGTGCCAGTGACAGGGACTACGAGCAGTACTTC.